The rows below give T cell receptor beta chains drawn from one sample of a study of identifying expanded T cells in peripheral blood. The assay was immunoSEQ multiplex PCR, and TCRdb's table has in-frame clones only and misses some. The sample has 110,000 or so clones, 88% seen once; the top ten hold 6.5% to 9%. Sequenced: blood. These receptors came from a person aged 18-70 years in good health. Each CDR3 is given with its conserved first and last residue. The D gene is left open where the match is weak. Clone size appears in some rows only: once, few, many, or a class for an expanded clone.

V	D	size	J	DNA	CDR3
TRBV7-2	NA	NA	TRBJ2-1	TGTGCCAGCAGCTTCAAGCGCAATGAGCAGTTCTTC	CASSFKRNEQFF
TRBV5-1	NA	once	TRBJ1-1	TGCGCCAGCAGCTTGAGTCACTACGGAGGGAACACTGAAGCTTTCTTT	CASSLSHYGGNTEAFF
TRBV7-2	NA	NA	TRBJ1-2	TGTGCCAGCAGCTTTCACGGAGGTACTGGCTATGGCTACACCTTC	CASSFHGGTGYGYTF
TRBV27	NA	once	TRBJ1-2	TGTGCCAGCAGCCCTAACCGGGGGGCCCCCAACTATGGCTACACCTTC	CASSPNRGAPNYGYTF
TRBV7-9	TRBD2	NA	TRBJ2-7	TGTGCCAGCAGCTTACTGGGGGGGAACGAGCAGTACTTC	CASSLLGGNEQYF
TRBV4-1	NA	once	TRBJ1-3	TGCGCCAGCAGCCAAGAATACAGAGAAAACACCATATATTTT	CASSQEYRENTIYF
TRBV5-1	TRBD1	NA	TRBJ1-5	TGCGCCTCTCGGGTTGGCGACAGGGACGGTCAGCCCCAGCATTTT	CASRVGDRDGQPQHF
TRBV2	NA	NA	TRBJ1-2	TGTGCCAGCACCCCCAGGGTGGCAAAGCTCCATGGCTACACCTTC	CASTPRVAKLHGYTF
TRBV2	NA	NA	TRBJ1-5	TGTGCCAGCGGGGCAGGGGAGGGTCAGCCCCAGCATTTT	CASGAGEGQPQHF
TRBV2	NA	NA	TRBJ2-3	TGTGCCAGCAAAAAACAGGGTTCTGATACGCAGTATTTT	CASKKQGSDTQYF
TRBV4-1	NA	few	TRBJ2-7	TGCGCCAGCAGCCAAGATAGGGCGGGAAAGAGCTACGAGCAGTACTTC	CASSQDRAGKSYEQYF
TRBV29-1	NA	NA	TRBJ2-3	TGCAGCGTCCGGCTTAGCACAGATACGCAGTATTTT	CSVRLSTDTQYF
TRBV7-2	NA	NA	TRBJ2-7	TGTGCCAGCAGCCGGGACGGGGTTACCTACGAGCAGTACTTC	CASSRDGVTYEQYF
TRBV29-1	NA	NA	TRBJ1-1	TGCAGCGTGAGTGAAGGGGACACTGAAGCTTTCTTT	CSVSEGDTEAFF
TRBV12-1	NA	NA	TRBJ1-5	TGTGCCAGCAGCTATAGGACAGTCCGGGCGAGGAGCAATCAGCCCCAGCATTTT	CASSYRTVRARSNQPQHF
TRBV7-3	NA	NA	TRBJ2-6	TGTGCCAGCAGCTTAGGAGCAGGTGGGGCCAACGTCCTGACTTTC	CASSLGAGGANVLTF
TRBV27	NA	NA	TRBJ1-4	TGTGCCAGCAGTCCCCGACGGACAACTAATGAAAAACTGTTTTTT	CASSPRRTTNEKLFF
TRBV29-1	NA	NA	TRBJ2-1	TGCAGCGTTGAAGGGGGGGAATTCAATGAGCAGTTCTTC	CSVEGGEFNEQFF
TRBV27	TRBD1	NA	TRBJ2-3	TGTGCCAGCAGCGACAGGGGGCGCAAAGATACGCAGTATTTT	CASSDRGRKDTQYF
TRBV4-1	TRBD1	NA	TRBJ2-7	TGCGCCAGCAGCCAAGGCCCGGGACAGGGGGTGGACGAGCAGTACTTC	CASSQGPGQGVDEQYF